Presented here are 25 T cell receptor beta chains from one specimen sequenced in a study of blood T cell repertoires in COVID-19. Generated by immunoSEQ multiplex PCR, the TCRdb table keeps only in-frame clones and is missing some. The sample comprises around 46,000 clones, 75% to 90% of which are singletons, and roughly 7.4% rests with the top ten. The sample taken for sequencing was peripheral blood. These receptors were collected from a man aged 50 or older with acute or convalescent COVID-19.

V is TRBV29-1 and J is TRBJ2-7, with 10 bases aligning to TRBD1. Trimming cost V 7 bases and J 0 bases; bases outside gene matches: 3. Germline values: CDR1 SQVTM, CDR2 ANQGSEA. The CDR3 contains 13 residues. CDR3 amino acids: CSGGQGDSYEQYF. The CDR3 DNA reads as TGCAGCGGTGGACAGGGGGACTCCTACGAGCAGTACTTC.

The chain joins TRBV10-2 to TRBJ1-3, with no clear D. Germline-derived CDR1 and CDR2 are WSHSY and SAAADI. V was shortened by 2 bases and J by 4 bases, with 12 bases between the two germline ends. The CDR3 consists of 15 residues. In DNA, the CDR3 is TGCGCCAGCAGTGAGGACAAAGAACCCGGAAACACCATATATTTT. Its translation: CASSEDKEPGNTIYF.

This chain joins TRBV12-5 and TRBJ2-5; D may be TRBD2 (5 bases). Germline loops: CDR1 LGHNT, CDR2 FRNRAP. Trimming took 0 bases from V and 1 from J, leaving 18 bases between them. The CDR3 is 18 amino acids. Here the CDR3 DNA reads TGTGCTAGTGGTTTGGTAAAAGGGATGAGGGCGGCCCAAGAGACCCAGTACTTC. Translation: CASGLVKGMRAAQETQYF.

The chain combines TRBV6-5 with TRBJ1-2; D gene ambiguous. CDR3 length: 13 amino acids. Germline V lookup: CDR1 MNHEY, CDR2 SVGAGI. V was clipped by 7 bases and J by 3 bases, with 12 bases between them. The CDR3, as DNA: TGTGCCAGCACAGGCCCTCTCGACTATGGCTACACCTTC. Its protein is CASTGPLDYGYTF.

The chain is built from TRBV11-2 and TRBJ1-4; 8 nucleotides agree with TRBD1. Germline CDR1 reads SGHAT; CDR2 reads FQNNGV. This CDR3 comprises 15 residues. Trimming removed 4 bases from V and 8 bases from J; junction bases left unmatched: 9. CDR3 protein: CASSYPGQAVEKLFF. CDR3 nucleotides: TGTGCCAGCAGCTACCCGGGACAGGCTGTGGAAAAACTGTTTTTT.

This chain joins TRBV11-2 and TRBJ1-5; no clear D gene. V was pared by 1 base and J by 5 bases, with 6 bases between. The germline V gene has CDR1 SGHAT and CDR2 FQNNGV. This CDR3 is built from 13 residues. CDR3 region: CASSLARYQPQHF. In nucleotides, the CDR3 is TGTGCCAGCAGCTTAGCGAGGTATCAGCCCCAGCATTTT.

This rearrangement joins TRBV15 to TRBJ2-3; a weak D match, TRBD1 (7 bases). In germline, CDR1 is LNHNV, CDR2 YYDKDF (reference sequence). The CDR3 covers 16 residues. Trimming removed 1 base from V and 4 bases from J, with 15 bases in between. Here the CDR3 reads CATSRVEGAPADTQYF. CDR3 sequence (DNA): TGTGCCACCAGCAGAGTGGAGGGGGCGCCGGCAGATACGCAGTATTTT.

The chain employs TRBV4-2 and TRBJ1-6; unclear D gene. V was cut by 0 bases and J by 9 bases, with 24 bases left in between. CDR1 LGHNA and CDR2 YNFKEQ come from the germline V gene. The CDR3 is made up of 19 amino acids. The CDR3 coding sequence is TGTGCCAGCAGCCAAGACCCCACGGGTAGGGAGCTCAGAGGTTCACCCCTCCACTTT. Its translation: CASSQDPTGRELRGSPLHF.

The CDR3 bases are TGTGCCAGCAGCTTAGGGGGTGGAGGTGGCTACACCTTC. Amino acids: CASSLGGGGGYTF. This rearrangement joins TRBV7-9 to TRBJ1-2; D call uncertain. Trimming took off 1 base at V and 7 bases at J, with 10 bases between the two ends. Germline V gene lookup returns CDR1 SEHNR and CDR2 FQNEAQ (reference sequence). The CDR3 runs to 13 residues.

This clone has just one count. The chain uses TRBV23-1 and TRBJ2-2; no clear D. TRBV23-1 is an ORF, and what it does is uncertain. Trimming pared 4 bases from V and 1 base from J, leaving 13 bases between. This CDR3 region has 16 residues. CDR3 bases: TGCGCCAGCAGTCGGTTAATCCGAGGGAACACCGGGGAGCTGTTTTTT. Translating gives CASSRLIRGNTGELFF.

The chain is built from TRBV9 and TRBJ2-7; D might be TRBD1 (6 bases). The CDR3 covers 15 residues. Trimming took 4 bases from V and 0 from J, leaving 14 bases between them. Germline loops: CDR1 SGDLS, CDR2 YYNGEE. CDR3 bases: TGTGCCAGCAGCACCGGTCAGGGGAGCTCCTACGAGCAGTACTTC. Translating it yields CASSTGQGSSYEQYF.

The CDR3 DNA sequence: TGTGCCAGCAGCGTAGATTACGGGACTAGCGGGAGGACGGAGCAGTTCTTC. This sequence encodes CASSVDYGTSGRTEQFF. J is TRBJ2-1 and V is TRBV9, with 15 bases identical to TRBD2. The V and J ends lost 0 bases and 10 bases, in that order; junction bases with no gene match: 8. The CDR3 sequence is 17 residues long. Germline CDR1 reads SGDLS; CDR2 reads YYNGEE.

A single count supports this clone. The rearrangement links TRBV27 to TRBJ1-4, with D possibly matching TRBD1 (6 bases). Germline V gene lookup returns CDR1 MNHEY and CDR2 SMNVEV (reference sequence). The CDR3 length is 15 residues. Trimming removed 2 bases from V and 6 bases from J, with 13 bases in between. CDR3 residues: CASSLNSDSHEKLFF. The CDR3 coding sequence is TGTGCCAGCAGTTTAAATTCGGACAGCCATGAAAAACTGTTTTTT.

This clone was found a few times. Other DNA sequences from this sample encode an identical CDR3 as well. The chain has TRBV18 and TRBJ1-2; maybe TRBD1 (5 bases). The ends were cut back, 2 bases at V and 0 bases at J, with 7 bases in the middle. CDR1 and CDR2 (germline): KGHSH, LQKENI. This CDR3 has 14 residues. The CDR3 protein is CASSPDSSNYGYTF. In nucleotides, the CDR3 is TGTGCCAGCTCACCAGACAGTTCTAACTATGGCTACACCTTC. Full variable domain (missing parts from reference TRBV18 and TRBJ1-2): NAGVMQNPRHLVRRRGQEARLRCSPMKGHSHVYWYRQLPEEGLKFMVYLQKENIIDESGMPKERFSAEFPKEGPSILRIQQVVRGDSAAYFCASSPDSSNYGYTFGSGTRLTVV.

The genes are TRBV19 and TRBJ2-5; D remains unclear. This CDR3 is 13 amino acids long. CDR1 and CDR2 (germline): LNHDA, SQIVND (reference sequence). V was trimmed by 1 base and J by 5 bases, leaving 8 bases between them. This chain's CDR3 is CASSIGAPETQYF. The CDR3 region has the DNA TGTGCCAGTAGTATAGGCGCCCCGGAGACCCAGTACTTC.

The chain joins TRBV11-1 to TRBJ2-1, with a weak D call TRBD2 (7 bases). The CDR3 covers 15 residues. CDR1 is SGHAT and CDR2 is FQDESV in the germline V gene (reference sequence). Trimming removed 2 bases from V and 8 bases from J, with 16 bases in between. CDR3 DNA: TGTGCCAGCAGCTTAAGGGGGGGGCCCTCCGATGAGCAGTTCTTC. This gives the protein CASSLRGGPSDEQFF.

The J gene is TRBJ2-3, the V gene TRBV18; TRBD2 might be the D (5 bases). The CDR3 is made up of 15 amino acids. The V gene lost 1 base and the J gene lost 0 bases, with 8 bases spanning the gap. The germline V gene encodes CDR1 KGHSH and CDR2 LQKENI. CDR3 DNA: TGTGCCAGCTCACCACGAGCGGCGAGCACAGATACGCAGTATTTT. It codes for CASSPRAASTDTQYF.

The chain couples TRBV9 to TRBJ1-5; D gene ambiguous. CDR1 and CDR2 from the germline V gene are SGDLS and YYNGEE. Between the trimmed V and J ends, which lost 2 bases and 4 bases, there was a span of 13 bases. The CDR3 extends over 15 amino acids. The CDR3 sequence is CASSVGADGNQPQHF. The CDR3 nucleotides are TGTGCCAGCAGCGTTGGAGCGGACGGGAATCAGCCCCAGCATTTT.

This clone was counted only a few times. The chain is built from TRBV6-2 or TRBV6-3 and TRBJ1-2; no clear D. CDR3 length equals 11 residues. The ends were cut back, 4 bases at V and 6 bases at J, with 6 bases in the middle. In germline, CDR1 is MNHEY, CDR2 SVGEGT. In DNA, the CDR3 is TGTGCCAGCAGTTTATATGATGGCTACACCTTC. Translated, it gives CASSLYDGYTF.

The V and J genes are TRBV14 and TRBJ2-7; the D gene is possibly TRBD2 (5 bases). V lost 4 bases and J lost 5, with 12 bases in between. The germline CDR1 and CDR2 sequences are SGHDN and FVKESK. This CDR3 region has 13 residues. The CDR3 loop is CASSPTIGNEQYF. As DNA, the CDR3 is TGTGCCAGCAGCCCCACGATCGGGAACGAGCAGTACTTC.

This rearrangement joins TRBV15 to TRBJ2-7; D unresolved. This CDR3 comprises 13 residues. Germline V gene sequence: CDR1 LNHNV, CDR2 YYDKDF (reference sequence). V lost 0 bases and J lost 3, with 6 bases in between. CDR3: CATSRDTGYEQYF. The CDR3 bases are TGTGCCACCAGCAGAGATACTGGCTACGAGCAGTACTTC.

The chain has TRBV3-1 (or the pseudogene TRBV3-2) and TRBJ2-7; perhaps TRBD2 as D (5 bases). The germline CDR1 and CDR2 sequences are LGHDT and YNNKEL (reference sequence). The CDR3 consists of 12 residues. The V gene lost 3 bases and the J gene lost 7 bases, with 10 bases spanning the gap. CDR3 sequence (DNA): TGTGCCAGCAGCCATCCTCCGGGGGAGCAGTACTTC. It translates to CASSHPPGEQYF.

The chain's CDR3 is CASSARDRNYGYTF. CDR3 coding DNA: TGTGCCAGCAGTGCCCGGGACAGGAACTATGGCTACACCTTC. The chain couples TRBV2 to TRBJ1-2; 8 nucleotides line up with TRBD1. Trimming cost V 4 bases and J 2 bases; bases outside gene matches: 3. Germline-derived CDR1 and CDR2 are SNHLY and FYNNEI. CDR3 length equals 14 residues.

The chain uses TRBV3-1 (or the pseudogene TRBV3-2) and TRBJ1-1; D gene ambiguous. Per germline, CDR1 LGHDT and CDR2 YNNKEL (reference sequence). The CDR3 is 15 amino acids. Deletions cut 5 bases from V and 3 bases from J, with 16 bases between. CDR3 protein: CASSNLEGKDTEAFF. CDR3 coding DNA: TGTGCCAGCAGCAACCTGGAGGGAAAGGACACTGAAGCTTTCTTT.

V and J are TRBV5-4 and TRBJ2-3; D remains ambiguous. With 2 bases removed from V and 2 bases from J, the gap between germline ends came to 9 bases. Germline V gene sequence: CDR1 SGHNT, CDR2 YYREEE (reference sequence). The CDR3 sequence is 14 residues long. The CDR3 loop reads CASSLEHNTDTQYF. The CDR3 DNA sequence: TGTGCCAGCAGCTTAGAACACAACACAGATACGCAGTATTTT.